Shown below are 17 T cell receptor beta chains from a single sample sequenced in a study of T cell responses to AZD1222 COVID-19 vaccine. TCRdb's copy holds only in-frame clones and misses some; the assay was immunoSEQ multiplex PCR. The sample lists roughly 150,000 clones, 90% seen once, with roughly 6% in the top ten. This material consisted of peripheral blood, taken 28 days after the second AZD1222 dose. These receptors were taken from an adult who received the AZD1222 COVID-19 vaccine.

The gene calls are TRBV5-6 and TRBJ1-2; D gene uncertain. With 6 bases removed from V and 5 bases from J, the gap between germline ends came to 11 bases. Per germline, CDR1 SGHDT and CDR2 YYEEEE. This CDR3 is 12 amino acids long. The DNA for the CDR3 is TGTGCCAGCACCCTTGAGCGTTATGGCTACACCTTC. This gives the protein CASTLERYGYTF.

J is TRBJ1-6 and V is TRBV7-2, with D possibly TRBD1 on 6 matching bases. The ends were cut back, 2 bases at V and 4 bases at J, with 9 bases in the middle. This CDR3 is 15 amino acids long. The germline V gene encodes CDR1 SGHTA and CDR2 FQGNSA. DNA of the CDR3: TGTGCCAGCAGCTTACTGGGGGCTTATAATTCACCCCTCCACTTT. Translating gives CASSLLGAYNSPLHF.

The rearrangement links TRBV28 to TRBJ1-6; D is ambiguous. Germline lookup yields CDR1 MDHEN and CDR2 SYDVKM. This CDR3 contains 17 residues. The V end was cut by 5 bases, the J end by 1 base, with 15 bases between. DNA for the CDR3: TGTGCCAGCAGTCTCCCCGCCGGAACTTCCTATAATTCACCCCTCCACTTT. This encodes CASSLPAGTSYNSPLHF.

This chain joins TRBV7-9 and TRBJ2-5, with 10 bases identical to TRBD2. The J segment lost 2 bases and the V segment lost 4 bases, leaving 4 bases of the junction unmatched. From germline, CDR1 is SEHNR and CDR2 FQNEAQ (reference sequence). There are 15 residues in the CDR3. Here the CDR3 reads CASSSASGGQETQYF. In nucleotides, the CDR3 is TGTGCCAGCAGCTCAGCTAGCGGGGGTCAAGAGACCCAGTACTTC.

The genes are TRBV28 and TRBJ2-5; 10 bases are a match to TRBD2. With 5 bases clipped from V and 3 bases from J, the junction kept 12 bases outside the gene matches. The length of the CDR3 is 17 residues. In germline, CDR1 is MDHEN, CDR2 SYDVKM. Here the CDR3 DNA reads TGTGCCAGCAGTCAGGACGGACGAGGGACTAGCGAAGAGACCCAGTACTTC. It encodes CASSQDGRGTSEETQYF. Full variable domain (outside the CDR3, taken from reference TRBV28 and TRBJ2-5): DVKVTQSSRYLVKRTGEKVFLECVQDMDHENMFWYRQDPGLGLRLIYFSYDVKMKEKGDIPEGYSVSREKKERFSLILESASTNQTSMYLCASSQDGRGTSEETQYFGPGTRLLVL.

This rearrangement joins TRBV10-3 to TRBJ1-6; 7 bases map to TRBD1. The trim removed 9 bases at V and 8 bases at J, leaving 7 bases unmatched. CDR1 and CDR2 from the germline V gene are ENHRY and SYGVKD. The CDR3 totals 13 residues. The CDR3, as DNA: TGTGCCATATCCGGGACAGACGATTCACCCCTCCACTTT. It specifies CAISGTDDSPLHF.

For the CDR3, the DNA is TGTGCCAGCAGCCAAGAGCCGAGCCATAGCGGTAGCTCCTACAATGAGCAGTTCTTC. Protein product: CASSQEPSHSGSSYNEQFF. The chain is built from TRBV4-2 and TRBJ2-1; TRBD2 is a possible D gene (6 bases). Between the trimmed V and J ends, which lost 0 bases and 0 bases, there was a span of 18 bases. The CDR3 has 19 amino acids. Germline CDR1 and CDR2: LGHNA and YNFKEQ.

CDR3 DNA sequence: TGTGCCAGCAGCGTTACCGGGACAGGGACCAACGAGCAGTACTTC. This translates into CASSVTGTGTNEQYF. The V gene is TRBV9, the J gene TRBJ2-7; 9 bases agree with TRBD1. This CDR3 contains 15 residues. V lost 2 bases to trimming and J lost 5 bases; unmatched junction nucleotides: 8. The germline V gene encodes CDR1 SGDLS and CDR2 YYNGEE.

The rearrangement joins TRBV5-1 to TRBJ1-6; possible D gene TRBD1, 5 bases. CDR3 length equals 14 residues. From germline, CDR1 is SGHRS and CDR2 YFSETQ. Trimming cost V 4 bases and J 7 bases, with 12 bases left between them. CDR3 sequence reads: CASSIAWGNSPLHF. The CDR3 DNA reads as TGCGCCAGCAGCATAGCCTGGGGGAATTCACCCCTCCACTTT.

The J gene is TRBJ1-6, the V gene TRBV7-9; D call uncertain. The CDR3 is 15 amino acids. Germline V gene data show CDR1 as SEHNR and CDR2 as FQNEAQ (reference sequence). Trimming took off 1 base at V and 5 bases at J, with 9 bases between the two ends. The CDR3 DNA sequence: TGTGCCAGCAGCTTAGTAGAGTTTAATAATTCACCCCTCCACTTT. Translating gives CASSLVEFNNSPLHF.

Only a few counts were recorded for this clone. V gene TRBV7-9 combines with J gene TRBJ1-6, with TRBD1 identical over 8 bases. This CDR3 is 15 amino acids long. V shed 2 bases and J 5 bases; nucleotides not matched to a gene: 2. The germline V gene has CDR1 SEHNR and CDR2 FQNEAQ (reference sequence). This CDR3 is CASSLSGQDNSPLHF. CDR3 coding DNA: TGTGCCAGCAGCTTATCGGGACAGGATAATTCACCCCTCCACTTT. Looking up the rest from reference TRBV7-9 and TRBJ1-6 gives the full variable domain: DTGVSQNPRHKITKRGQNVTFRCDPISEHNRLYWYRQTLGQGPEFLTYFQNEAQLEKSRLLSDRFSAERPKGSFSTLEIQRTEQGDSAMYLCASSLSGQDNSPLHFGNGTRLTVT.

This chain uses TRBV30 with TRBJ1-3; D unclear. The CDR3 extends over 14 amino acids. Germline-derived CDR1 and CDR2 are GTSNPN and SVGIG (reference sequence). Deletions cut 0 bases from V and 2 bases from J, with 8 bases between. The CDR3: CAWSVRRPGNTIYF. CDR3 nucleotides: TGTGCCTGGAGTGTTCGAAGACCTGGAAACACCATATATTTT.

CDR3 in amino acids: CASSTRARGQATEAFF. The DNA for the CDR3 is TGTGCCAGTAGTACCCGGGCGCGGGGGCAGGCCACTGAAGCTTTCTTT. The chain joins TRBV19 to TRBJ1-1; D may be TRBD1 (6 bases). Germline V gene data show CDR1 as LNHDA and CDR2 as SQIVND (reference sequence). V was clipped by 4 bases and J by 4 bases, with 19 bases between them. The CDR3 runs 16 residues.

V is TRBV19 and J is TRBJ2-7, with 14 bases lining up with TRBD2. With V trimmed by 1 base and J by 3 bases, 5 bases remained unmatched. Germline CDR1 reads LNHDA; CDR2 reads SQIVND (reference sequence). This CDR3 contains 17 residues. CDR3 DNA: TGTGCCAGTAGTATAGCCGCCGGACTAGCGGGAGGCTACGAGCAGTACTTC. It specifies CASSIAAGLAGGYEQYF.

The CDR3 sequence is CASSQGSGEGGQPQHF. CDR3 nucleotides: TGTGCCAGCAGCCAAGGTAGCGGGGAGGGAGGACAGCCCCAGCATTTT. This chain joins TRBV3-1 (or the pseudogene TRBV3-2) and TRBJ1-5; D gene ambiguous. The CDR3 totals 16 residues. CDR1 and CDR2 from the germline V gene are LGHDT and YNNKEL (reference sequence). The ends were cut back, 1 base at V and 7 bases at J, with 17 bases in the middle.

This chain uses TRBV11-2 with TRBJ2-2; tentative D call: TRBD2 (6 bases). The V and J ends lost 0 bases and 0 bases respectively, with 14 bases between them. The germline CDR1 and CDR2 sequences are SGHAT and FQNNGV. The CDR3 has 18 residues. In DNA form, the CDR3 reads TGTGCCAGCAGCTTAGATTGGGGCGGGGCGACGAACACCGGGGAGCTGTTTTTT. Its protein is CASSLDWGGATNTGELFF.

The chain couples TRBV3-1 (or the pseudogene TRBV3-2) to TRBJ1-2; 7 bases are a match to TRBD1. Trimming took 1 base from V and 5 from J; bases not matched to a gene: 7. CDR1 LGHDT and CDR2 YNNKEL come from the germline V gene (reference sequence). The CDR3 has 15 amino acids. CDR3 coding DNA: TGTGCCAGCAGCCAAGTTGAGACAGGGAAGTATGGCTACACCTTC. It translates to CASSQVETGKYGYTF.